These 17 T cell receptor beta chains originate from one sample sequenced in a study of metastatic and nonmetastatic thyroid tumors. TCRdb reassembled clones from the PCR reads with MiXCR. The repertoire includes fewer than 30,000 clones, about 15% of them detected once, and approximately 3.3% sits in the top ten. Every patient was untreated before thyroid surgery. Sequenced sample: blood. These receptors all come from a female donor with papillary thyroid cancer or a benign thyroid nodule (not recorded which). Some clones in this sample may be carry-over from other donors' samples.

The rearrangement joins TRBV6-1 to TRBJ1-3; D gene ambiguous. The V gene's germline CDR1 is MNHNS and CDR2 SASEGT. This CDR3 has 13 residues. The V and J ends lost 11 bases and 4 bases respectively, with 15 bases between them. The CDR3 loop is CAGESLGGNTIYF. The CDR3 DNA is TGTGCCGGAGAGAGTCTGGGGGGAAACACCATATATTTT.

This chain links TRBV5-1 with TRBJ1-5, with a weak D call TRBD1 (5 bases). The CDR3 contains 14 residues. Trimming removed 3 bases from V and 11 bases from J, with 18 bases in between. Germline V gene sequence: CDR1 SGHRS, CDR2 YFSETQ. CDR3 nucleotide sequence: TGCGCCAGCAGCTCAGGGCAGGCCAGGGTGGCCCAGCATTTT. Protein sequence: CASSSGQARVAQHF.

The table lists this clone with many counts. V is TRBV7-3 and J is TRBJ2-3; 9 bases match TRBD2. The CDR3 runs to 16 residues. V dropped 1 base and J dropped 2; count of bases not matched to a gene: 4. The germline V gene has CDR1 SGHTA and CDR2 FQGTGA. This CDR3 is CASSLRASGVTDTQYF. CDR3 bases: TGTGCCAGCAGCTTAAGGGCTAGCGGGGTCACAGATACGCAGTATTTT.

This clone was recorded at least ten times. One end of the junction is discordant with germline, which a read error may explain. The chain recombines TRBV28 with TRBJ2-7, with 11 positions matching TRBD2. The CDR3 sequence is 14 residues long. Germline V lookup: CDR1 MDHEN, CDR2 SYDVKM. The CDR3 DNA sequence: TGTGCTAGCAGACTAGCGGGACTTCTCTACGAGCAGTACTTC. It is translated as CASRLAGLLYEQYF.

This clone showed up just a few times. Sequence at one end of the junction differs from germline and may be a read error. Other DNA sequences in the sample encode the same CDR3. The J gene is TRBJ1-1, the V gene TRBV30; 8 bases fit TRBD1. This CDR3 is 15 amino acids long. Germline values: CDR1 GTSNPN, CDR2 SVGIG (reference sequence). The CDR3 DNA sequence: TGTGCCCGGAGTCCCTGGCAGGGGGCGGACACTGAAGCTTTCTTT. Translated: CARSPWQGADTEAFF.

This clone was found a few times. An end of the junction differs from the germline gene, which may be a read error. The chain carries TRBV6-1 and TRBJ2-3; D unresolved. CDR3 length: 13 residues. From germline, CDR1 is MNHNS and CDR2 SASEGT. The CDR3 sequence: CASSQGPLDTRYF. The CDR3 DNA reads TGTGCCAGCAGTCAAGGCCCCCTAGATACGCGGTATTTT.

This clone was recorded at least ten times. The chain has TRBV18 and TRBJ2-1; the D is unclear. This CDR3 is 15 amino acids long. Germline V gives CDR1 KGHSH, CDR2 LQKENI. V dropped 4 bases and J dropped 3 bases, with 13 bases sitting between them. CDR3 protein: CASSLPYGSYNEQFF. The CDR3 coding sequence is TGTGCCAGCTCACTTCCATACGGCAGCTACAATGAGCAGTTCTTC.

Remarks on this clone: At one end, the junction sequence differs from germline, possibly due to a read error. This chain joins TRBV7-9 and TRBJ2-7; D is undetermined. This CDR3 has 13 amino acids. Germline CDR1 and CDR2: SEHNR and FQNEAQ (reference sequence). CDR3 amino acids: CASSLDARYEQYF. The CDR3 DNA reads TGTGCCAGTAGCTTGGATGCAAGATACGAGCAGTACTTC.

The V gene is TRBV6-2 or TRBV6-3, the J gene TRBJ2-7; D is possibly TRBD2 (6 bases). V was clipped by 6 bases and J by 0 bases, with 9 bases between them. This CDR3 has 13 residues. Germline loops: CDR1 MNHEY, CDR2 SVGEGT. CDR3: CASRDGSSYEQYF. CDR3 DNA: TGTGCCAGCAGAGACGGGAGCTCCTACGAGCAGTACTTC.

In this sample, this clone turned up many times. It is likely a read error, because the conserved phenylalanine at the end of the CDR3 is missing. CDR3 amino acids: CASRSAGGLVDYGYTS. CDR3 in DNA: TGTGCCAGCAGGTCCGCAGGGGGGCTAGTGGACTATGGCTACACCTCC. V and J are TRBV11-1 and TRBJ1-2; 7 bases match TRBD1. V shed 6 bases and J 3 bases; nucleotides not matched to a gene: 13. Germline CDR1 and CDR2: SGHAT and FQDESV (reference sequence). The CDR3 runs 16 residues.

In the case of this clone: An end of the junction does not agree with germline; a read error may underlie this. This chain uses TRBV5-5 with TRBJ2-2, with a possible D match to TRBD2 (5 bases). Germline loops: CDR1 SGHKS, CDR2 YYEKEE (reference sequence). CDR3 length: 13 residues. CDR3 nucleotides: TGTGCCAGCAGCTTGTTTGAGTCCGGGGATCTGTTTTTT. This sequence encodes CASSLFESGDLFF. The complete variable domain, with remaining parts taken from reference TRBV5-5 and TRBJ2-2, reads DAGVTQSPTHLIKTRGQQVTLRCSPISGHKSVSWYQQVLGQGPQFIFQYYEKEERGRGNFPDRFSARQFPNYSSELNVNALLLGDSALYLCASSLFESGDLFFGEGSRLTVL.

V and J are TRBV5-1 and TRBJ2-1, with 8 bases identical to TRBD1. Per the germline V gene, CDR1 is SGHRS and CDR2 is YFSETQ. The CDR3 runs 18 residues. V gave up 0 bases and J gave up 3 bases; unmatched junction bases: 11. CDR3 loop: CASSLVSSGQAYYNEQFF. CDR3 coding DNA: TGCGCCAGCAGCTTGGTTTCGTCGGGACAGGCATACTACAATGAGCAGTTCTTC.

This clone was counted ten times or more. This sequence may be a read error, since a much larger clone differs from it by one base. The rearrangement links TRBV30 to TRBJ1-3; D may be TRBD1 (5 bases). Germline V gene lookup returns CDR1 GTSNPN and CDR2 SVGIG (reference sequence). This CDR3 spans 16 amino acids. CDR3 region: CAWSPRGGYSGSTIYF. The CDR3 DNA follows: TGTGCCTGGAGCCCCCGGGGGGGATACTCTGGAAGCACCATATATTTT.

The table lists this clone with many counts. V and J are TRBV27 and TRBJ1-6; D uncertain. Germline V lookup: CDR1 MNHEY, CDR2 SMNVEV (reference sequence). This CDR3 comprises 14 residues. Trimming removed 3 bases at V and 6 bases at J, with 9 bases between. The CDR3 loop is CASSLMGGNSPLHF. CDR3 nucleotides: TGTGCCAGCAGTTTGATGGGAGGTAATTCACCCCTCCACTTT.

Judged by abundance, this clone is medium-sized. The V call is TRBV6-5, the J call TRBJ1-6; no clear D gene. The CDR3 spans 16 residues. Germline CDR1 reads MNHEY; CDR2 reads SVGAGI. Trimming shortened V by 3 bases and J by 3 bases, and 12 bases separated the two germline ends. The CDR3, as DNA: TGTGCCAGCAGTTATAGAATGACGGGCTATAATTCACCCCTCCACTTT. It translates to CASSYRMTGYNSPLHF.

This clone ranks as medium-sized. V is TRBV6-2 or TRBV6-3 and J is TRBJ1-2; D unclear. V lost 0 bases and J lost 8, with 4 bases in between. CDR1 is MNHEY and CDR2 is SVGEGT in the germline V gene. The CDR3 is 11 amino acids. This CDR3 reads CASSYSDGYTF. DNA of the CDR3: TGTGCCAGCAGTTACTCCGACGGCTACACCTTC.

This clone was detected ten times or more. The chain has TRBV4-3 and TRBJ2-6, with D perhaps assigned TRBD1 or TRBD2 (5 bases each). Germline V gene lookup returns CDR1 LGHNA and CDR2 YSLEER. This CDR3 region has 20 residues. The ends were cut back, 1 base at V and 0 bases at J, with 19 bases in the middle. CDR3: CASSQGGLEEVLSGANVLTF. The CDR3 region has the DNA TGCGCCAGCAGCCAAGGGGGGTTAGAGGAGGTGCTCTCTGGGGCCAACGTCCTGACTTTC.